The sequence of this T cell receptor (beta chain) was determined in a study of control samples from healthy donors and cancer patients. Produced via immunoSEQ multiplex PCR; TCRdb's table is partial and in-frame only. Among 95,000 to 130,000 clones listed, more than 75% were seen once. This CDR3 comprises 16 residues. Germline assignment: CDR1 SGHVS and CDR2 FQNEAQ. J lost 9 bases, V lost 5 bases, and 10 bases had no gene match. The sequencing sample was made of blood. The TCR was taken from a woman aged 70-85 years in good health. The genes are TRBV7-8 and TRBJ2-1; 13 bases line up with TRBD2. Here the CDR3 DNA reads TGTGCCAGCAGCCGTGGGGGGACTAGCGGGGCAGTTGAGCAGTTCTTC. This sequence encodes CASSRGGTSGAVEQFF.